A single sample is the source of the 14 T cell receptor beta chains below, sequenced in a study of T cells after yellow fever vaccination. Via MiXCR, TCRdb re-called the 5' RACE reads, giving one row per CDR3 protein. Of 160,000 or so distinct CDR3 sequences in the sample, less than 9% were seen once. The sample was CD4+ T cells sorted from PBMCs, taken roughly 5 days after the first yellow fever vaccination. The receptors here all came from a man aged 18 to 35 who received the YFV17D yellow fever vaccine.

This clonotype showed up many times. J is TRBJ2-3 and V is TRBV7-2; possibly TRBD1 or TRBD2 for D (5 bases each). The CDR3 runs 12 residues. The V gene's germline CDR1 is SGHTA and CDR2 FQGNSA. V dropped 5 bases and J dropped 4 bases, with 7 bases sitting between them. The CDR3 DNA follows: TGTGCCAGCAGCCGGGGACCAGATACGCAGTATTTT. Protein sequence: CASSRGPDTQYF.

This clonotype was counted ten times or more. This chain uses TRBV27 with TRBJ1-2; D unclear. The V gene's germline CDR1 is MNHEY and CDR2 SMNVEV (reference sequence). The CDR3 has 13 residues. The V and J ends lost 8 bases and 5 bases respectively, with 15 bases between them. The CDR3: CASRPEFGYGYTF. For the CDR3, the DNA is TGTGCCAGCCGGCCAGAGTTTGGTTATGGCTACACCTTC.

The chain is built from TRBV20-1 and TRBJ2-5, with 10 positions matching TRBD2. From germline, CDR1 is DFQATT and CDR2 SNEGSKA (reference sequence). The CDR3 is 16 residues long. V dropped 0 bases and J dropped 1; count of bases not matched to a gene: 5. CDR3 coding DNA: TGCAGTGCTAGAGACTTCAAGCGGGGGGGCCAAGAGACCCAGTACTTC. The encoded protein is CSARDFKRGGQETQYF.

At least ten counts were recorded for this clonotype. The rearrangement links TRBV7-9 to TRBJ2-1; D is unclear. The CDR3 extends over 15 amino acids. CDR1 is SEHNR, CDR2 FQNEAQ, per germline (reference sequence). The ends were cut back, 1 base at V and 5 bases at J, with 12 bases in the middle. The CDR3 spells CASSLEGAGNNEQFF. The CDR3, as DNA: TGTGCCAGCAGCTTAGAAGGTGCTGGGAACAATGAGCAGTTCTTC.

This clonotype was counted many times. The chain couples TRBV20-1 to TRBJ2-3, with D perhaps TRBD2 (6 bases). The CDR3 consists of 15 residues. Trimming cost V 6 bases and J 1 base, with 17 bases left between them. In germline, CDR1 is DFQATT, CDR2 SNEGSKA (reference sequence). The CDR3 here is CSAAQSGSGTDTQYF. In DNA, the CDR3 is TGCAGTGCAGCGCAAAGCGGGTCCGGCACAGATACGCAGTATTTT.

The chain carries TRBV4-3 and TRBJ1-2; D unclear. The CDR3 length is 15 residues. The germline V and J ends were trimmed by 1 base and 4 bases, with 13 bases remaining between them. CDR1 LGHNA and CDR2 YSLEER come from the germline V gene. In nucleotides, the CDR3 is TGCGCCAGCAGCCAAGTGATGCAGGCGGTCTATGGCTACACCTTC. Residues: CASSQVMQAVYGYTF.

The J gene is TRBJ1-1, the V gene TRBV5-4; D uncertain. V lost 4 bases and J 7 bases, leaving 17 bases between the germline ends. The germline CDR1 and CDR2 sequences are SGHNT and YYREEE (reference sequence). The CDR3 has 14 amino acids. As DNA, the CDR3 is TGTGCCAGCAGCCCGGGAGGAGGGTGGGGTGAAGCTTTCTTT. Protein sequence: CASSPGGGWGEAFF.

This clonotype was counted at least ten times. This sequence joins TRBV10-2 and TRBJ1-5, with 9 bases lining up with TRBD1. Unmatched junction bases numbered 10, after V lost 7 bases and J lost 0 bases. Germline CDR1 reads WSHSY; CDR2 reads SAAADI. This CDR3 spans 17 amino acids. The CDR3 sequence: CASTRTGGRYSNQPQHF. Written as DNA, the CDR3 is TGCGCCAGCACCCGAACAGGGGGCCGGTATAGCAATCAGCCCCAGCATTTT.

Ten or more counts support this clonotype. The chain links TRBV4-2 to TRBJ2-3; D possibly corresponds to TRBD2 (7 bases). This CDR3 spans 16 amino acids. The germline V gene has CDR1 LGHNA and CDR2 YNFKEQ. Trimming took off 1 base at V and 4 bases at J, with 15 bases between the two ends. CDR3 coding DNA: TGTGCCAGCAGCCAAGCCCACAGGGAGGGGGCAGATACGCAGTATTTT. Translating gives CASSQAHREGADTQYF.

Many counts were recorded for this clonotype. The chain links TRBV7-9 to TRBJ2-7; D unresolved. V was shortened by 7 bases and J by 5 bases, with 15 bases between the two germline ends. CDR1 is SEHNR, CDR2 FQNEAQ, per germline (reference sequence). The length of the CDR3 is 13 residues. The CDR3 DNA reads TGTGCCAGCACCCCCCCCCGAAAGAACGAGCAGTACTTC. This sequence encodes CASTPPRKNEQYF.

The chain recombines TRBV6-5 with TRBJ2-2; TRBD2 is a possible D gene (6 bases). Per germline, CDR1 MNHEY and CDR2 SVGAGI. The CDR3 consists of 15 residues. V was cut by 4 bases and J by 7 bases, with 16 bases left in between. The CDR3 DNA reads TGTGCCAGCAGTTCCCCGGGACTCCTTAACGGGGAGCTGTTTTTT. Amino acids: CASSSPGLLNGELFF.

The V and J genes are TRBV4-1 and TRBJ2-3; TRBD2 agrees at 11 bases. V lost 4 bases and J lost 2; bases outside the gene matches: 5. This CDR3 is built from 16 residues. Per germline, CDR1 MGHRA and CDR2 YSYEKL. CDR3 protein: CASSPPSGGPTDTQYF. The CDR3 DNA follows: TGCGCCAGCAGCCCACCTAGCGGGGGGCCCACAGATACGCAGTATTTT.

This clonotype was detected ten times or more. The chain employs TRBV30 and TRBJ2-7, with 8 bases matching TRBD1. V lost 2 bases and J lost 7; bases outside the gene matches: 7. CDR1 GTSNPN and CDR2 SVGIG come from the germline V gene (reference sequence). This CDR3 is 13 amino acids long. This CDR3 is CAWSSRGRKEQYF. The CDR3 DNA sequence: TGTGCCTGGAGTTCCAGGGGGCGCAAGGAGCAGTACTTC.

This clonotype was seen ten or more times. This rearrangement joins TRBV18 to TRBJ1-3; 8 bases map to TRBD1. V lost 4 bases and J lost 0; bases outside the gene matches: 5. Germline assignment: CDR1 KGHSH and CDR2 LQKENI. The CDR3 runs to 16 residues. CDR3 region: CASSRQTGGSGNTIYF. In DNA form, the CDR3 reads TGTGCCAGCTCACGGCAAACAGGGGGCTCTGGAAACACCATATATTTT.